Below are 10 T cell receptor beta chains sequenced from a single sample in a study of cytomegalovirus exposure and HLA in healthy donors. It was with 60 Vbeta and 13 Jbeta primers that the PCR ran. Assay: immunoSEQ multiplex PCR; the TCRdb copy retains only in-frame clones and omits some. The sample yields 120,000 to 150,000 clones, roughly 79% seen once. Sequenced input: PBMCs. The receptors derive from a male donor in good health and CMV-seronegative.

The chain has TRBV30 and TRBJ2-1; 8 positions match TRBD1. The germline gives CDR1 GTSNPN, CDR2 SVGIG (reference sequence). The CDR3 covers 13 residues. Unmatched junction bases numbered 3, after V lost 2 bases and J lost 6 bases. CDR3 protein: CAWSIGQGNEQFF. In DNA form, the CDR3 reads TGTGCCTGGAGTATAGGACAGGGCAATGAGCAGTTCTTC.

This rearrangement joins TRBV27 to TRBJ2-7, with 8 bases aligning to TRBD2. This CDR3 spans 16 amino acids. After removal of 5 bases from V and 2 bases from J, the junction contained 11 bases not matched to a gene. The germline V gene has CDR1 MNHEY and CDR2 SMNVEV (reference sequence). The CDR3 DNA is TGTGCCAGCAGTCGCGGTATCGGGGGGGCCGCCTACGAGCAGTACTTC. As protein: CASSRGIGGAAYEQYF.

This clone occurred a few times. CDR3 DNA sequence: TGCGCCAGCAGCTTGGAACAGGGGATCCCTGGAAACACCATATATTTT. Encoded protein: CASSLEQGIPGNTIYF. The chain recombines TRBV5-1 with TRBJ1-3; TRBD1 aligns across 7 bases. V was pared by 0 bases and J by 2 bases, with 5 bases of the junction left unmatched. CDR1 and CDR2 (germline): SGHRS, YFSETQ. The CDR3 totals 16 residues.

The chain combines TRBV27 with TRBJ2-7, with 7 bases identical to TRBD1. Germline assignment: CDR1 MNHEY and CDR2 SMNVEV (reference sequence). The CDR3 covers 14 residues. J was trimmed by 5 bases and V by 4 bases; bases with no gene match: 8. CDR3 sequence (DNA): TGTGCCAGCAGTTCCATAGACAGGGCCCACGAGCAGTACTTC. It specifies CASSSIDRAHEQYF.

The V call is TRBV30, the J call TRBJ1-1; possible D gene TRBD1, 6 bases. Germline V gives CDR1 GTSNPN, CDR2 SVGIG (reference sequence). Trimming removed 5 bases from V and 5 bases from J, with 15 bases in between. The CDR3 runs to 13 residues. Here the CDR3 reads CAWEGVSRTEAFF. In DNA form, the CDR3 reads TGTGCCTGGGAGGGGGTCAGTAGGACTGAAGCTTTCTTT.

The chain carries TRBV30 and TRBJ2-2; no firm D call. Germline CDR1 is GTSNPN and CDR2 is SVGIG (reference sequence). The CDR3 is 14 residues long. V dropped 3 bases and J dropped 5 bases, with 13 bases sitting between them. CDR3 sequence (DNA): TGTGCCTGGAGATCCGGGTTGGTTACCGGGGAGCTGTTTTTT. It specifies CAWRSGLVTGELFF.

This clone was detected once. The chain carries TRBV25-1 and TRBJ2-7; possible D gene TRBD1, 6 bases. CDR3 size: 15 residues. V was clipped by 2 bases and J by 7 bases, with 18 bases between them. CDR1 and CDR2 (germline): MGHDK, SYGVNS. DNA of the CDR3: TGTGCCAGCAGTGAACCTAGGACTGGGACACGGGAGCAGTACTTC. As protein: CASSEPRTGTREQYF.

This clone was found once. The rearrangement joins TRBV5-1 to TRBJ1-1; no reliable D call. Germline V gives CDR1 SGHRS, CDR2 YFSETQ. Trimming took 0 bases from V and 2 from J, leaving 8 bases between them. The CDR3 length is 14 residues. CDR3 amino acids: CASSLERRNTEAFF. DNA for the CDR3: TGCGCCAGCAGCTTGGAACGGAGAAACACTGAAGCTTTCTTT.

The chain couples TRBV19 to TRBJ1-5; maybe TRBD1 (5 bases). Germline V gene lookup returns CDR1 LNHDA and CDR2 SQIVND (reference sequence). V was pared by 4 bases and J by 3 bases, with 19 bases between. This CDR3 is built from 17 residues. The CDR3 coding sequence is TGTGCCAGTAGTACCGGCATCGGGGGGTTATTCAATCAGCCCCAGCATTTT. Protein sequence: CASSTGIGGLFNQPQHF.

This rearrangement joins TRBV29-1 to TRBJ1-2; D gene ambiguous. Trimming took off 3 bases at V and 6 bases at J, with 8 bases between the two ends. This CDR3 has 11 residues. Germline CDR1 SQVTM, CDR2 ANQGSEA. The CDR3 reads CSVEVRNGYTF. The CDR3 coding sequence is TGCAGCGTTGAGGTGAGGAATGGCTACACCTTC.